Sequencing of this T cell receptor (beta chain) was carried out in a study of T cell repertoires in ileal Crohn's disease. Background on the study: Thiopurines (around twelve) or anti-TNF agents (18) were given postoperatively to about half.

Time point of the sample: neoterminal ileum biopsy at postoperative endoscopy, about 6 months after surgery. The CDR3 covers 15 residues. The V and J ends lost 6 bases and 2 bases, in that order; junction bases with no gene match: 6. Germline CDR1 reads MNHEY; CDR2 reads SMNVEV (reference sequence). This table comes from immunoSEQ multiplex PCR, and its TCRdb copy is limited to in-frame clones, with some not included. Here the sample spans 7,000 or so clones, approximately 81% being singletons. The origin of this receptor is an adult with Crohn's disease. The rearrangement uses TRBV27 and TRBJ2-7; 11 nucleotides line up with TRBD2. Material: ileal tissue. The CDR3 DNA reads TGTGCCAGCAGCCACTTTAGCGGGGGGGCCTACGAGCAGTACTTC. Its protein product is CASSHFSGGAYEQYF.